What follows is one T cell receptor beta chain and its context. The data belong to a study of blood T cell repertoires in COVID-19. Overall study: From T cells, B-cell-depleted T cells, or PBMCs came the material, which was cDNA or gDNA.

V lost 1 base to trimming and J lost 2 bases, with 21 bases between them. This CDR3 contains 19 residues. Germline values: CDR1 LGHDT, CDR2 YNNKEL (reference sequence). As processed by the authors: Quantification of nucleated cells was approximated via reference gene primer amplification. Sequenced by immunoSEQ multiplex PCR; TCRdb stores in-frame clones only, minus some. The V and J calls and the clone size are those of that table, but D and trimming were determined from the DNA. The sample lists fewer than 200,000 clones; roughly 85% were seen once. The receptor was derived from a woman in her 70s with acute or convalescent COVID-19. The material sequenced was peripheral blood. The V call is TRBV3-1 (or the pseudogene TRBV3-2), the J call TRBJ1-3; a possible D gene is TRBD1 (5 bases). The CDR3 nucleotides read TGTGCCAGCAGCCAAGCCGACATATACAGGTGGACCGCTGGAAACACCATATATTTT. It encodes CASSQADIYRWTAGNTIYF.